This T cell receptor (beta chain) derives from a study of cytotoxic CD8 clonotypes in ibrutinib-treated CLL. Study summary: Response was recorded as partial in some 24 patients and complete in 2; at median around 68 months, approximately 15 remained remitted and approximately twelve had progressed.

This CDR3 is 15 amino acids long. Clones were sequenced by immunoSEQ multiplex PCR, and TCRdb holds only the in-frame ones, with some missing. Of approximately 200,000 clones listed, about two thirds are singletons. The material sequenced was PBMCs, taken after 24 months of ibrutinib treatment. This chain connects TRBV21-1 to TRBJ2-1; the table's D call, TRBD2, has no DNA check behind it. TRBV21-1 is classified as a pseudogene. The TCR sequence derives from a human donor with chronic lymphocytic leukemia. CDR3 protein: CASSKYTAGDTEQFF. The CDR3, as DNA: TGTGCCAGCAGCAAGTATACGGCGGGAGATACTGAGCAGTTCTTC.